This T cell receptor beta chain was sequenced in a study of CD8 T cell repertoires and HIV-1 epitope variants. Produced via immunoSEQ multiplex PCR; TCRdb's table is partial and in-frame only. Among over a thousand clones listed, 50% to 80% were seen once. With respect to this clone: The antigen remains undetermined.

V was clipped by 5 bases and J by 6 bases, with 14 bases between them. The CDR3 sequence is 14 residues long. CDR1 SGHVS and CDR2 FQNEAQ come from the germline V gene. Specimen: cultured CD8+ T cells derived from PBMCs. The TCR was taken from a male donor with HIV. The rearrangement links TRBV7-8 to TRBJ2-1; possibly TRBD1 for D (6 bases). CDR3 bases: TGTGCCAGCAGCCGGTGGGACACCCCCAATGAGCAGTTCTTC. Translating it yields CASSRWDTPNEQFF.